This passage covers 9 T cell receptor beta chains from one sample sequenced in a study of blood T cells in healthy people across ages. Alongside a J-beta primer mix, a sample-barcoded 5' primer served in a second PCR lasting 7 to 11 cycles. TCRdb called the 5' RACE reads again in MiXCR, with one record for every CDR3 protein. The sample records 1.5 million to 2 million distinct CDR3 sequences, about 49% being singletons. Sequenced: blood. These receptors all come from a woman in her thirties or forties in good health.

As DNA, the CDR3 is TGTGCCAGCACCCCGGGCAGTAGCTCCTACAATGAGCAGTACTTC. It is translated as CASTPGSSSYNEQYF. The rearrangement uses TRBV7-8 and TRBJ2-1; D ambiguous. The J call may not be correct, given that the DNA end is closer to TRBJ2-7. The germline CDR1 and CDR2 sequences are SGHVS and FQNEAQ. The CDR3 has 15 amino acids.

V gene TRBV4-2 combines with J gene TRBJ2-5, with D unclear. Per the germline V gene, CDR1 is LGHNA and CDR2 is YNFKEQ. V was trimmed by 0 bases and J by 6 bases, leaving 8 bases between them. The CDR3 extends over 13 amino acids. CDR3 amino acids: CASSQDVGQTQYF. As DNA, the CDR3 is TGTGCCAGCAGCCAAGATGTTGGGCAGACCCAGTACTTC.

This clonotype was seen a few times. This sequence joins TRBV5-1 and TRBJ2-7; 8 bases match TRBD1. This CDR3 has 15 amino acids. Germline CDR1 and CDR2: SGHRS and YFSETQ. Unmatched junction bases numbered 13, after V lost 4 bases and J lost 7 bases. This chain's CDR3 is CASSTDRGPRREQYF. CDR3 DNA sequence: TGCGCCAGCAGCACCGACAGGGGTCCCCGCCGAGAGCAGTACTTC.

The chain employs TRBV4-1 and TRBJ2-1, with D possibly being TRBD2 (5 bases). This CDR3 contains 13 residues. Germline V gene sequence: CDR1 MGHRA, CDR2 YSYEKL. Trimming shortened V by 3 bases and J by 6 bases, and 9 bases separated the two germline ends. The DNA of the CDR3 is TGCGCCAGCAGCCATCCCAGCGGCAATGAGCAGTTCTTC. Its translation is CASSHPSGNEQFF.

J is TRBJ2-1 and V is TRBV20-1; 8 nucleotides agree with TRBD2. V shed 0 bases, J shed 5 bases, and the junction held 6 bases outside the gene matches. CDR3 length: 15 amino acids. Germline lookup yields CDR1 DFQATT and CDR2 SNEGSKA (reference sequence). The CDR3 bases are TGCAGTGCTAGAGAGTCCGGGGGGGTACACAATGAGCAGTTCTTC. Amino acid sequence: CSARESGGVHNEQFF.

The V call is TRBV27, the J call TRBJ2-5; TRBD1 or TRBD2 may be the D gene (6 bases each). CDR3 length: 15 residues. The germline gives CDR1 MNHEY, CDR2 SMNVEV (reference sequence). The V end lost 2 bases, the J end lost 2 bases, and 12 bases lay between the germline ends. The CDR3 is CASSLVGGWQETQYF. CDR3 DNA: TGTGCCAGCAGTTTAGTAGGGGGGTGGCAAGAGACCCAGTACTTC.

This rearrangement joins TRBV11-1 to TRBJ2-5, with D perhaps assigned TRBD1 or TRBD2 (6 bases each). V was trimmed by 6 bases and J by 5 bases, leaving 16 bases between them. The CDR3 extends over 14 amino acids. The V gene's germline CDR1 is SGHAT and CDR2 FQDESV (reference sequence). The DNA of the CDR3 is TGTGCCAGCAGTAGAAGGGGAGGACAGGAGACCCAGTACTTC. The encoded protein is CASSRRGGQETQYF. Full variable domain (rest looked up from reference TRBV11-1 and TRBJ2-5): EAEVAQSPRYKITEKSQAVAFWCDPISGHATLYWYRQILGQGPELLVQFQDESVVDDSQLPKDRFSAERLKGVDSTLKIQPAELGDSAMYLCASSRRGGQETQYFGPGTRLLVL.

V is TRBV28 and J is TRBJ2-5; weak D call: TRBD1 (5 bases). This CDR3 comprises 16 residues. Per germline, CDR1 MDHEN and CDR2 SYDVKM. Trimming removed 5 bases from V and 3 bases from J, with 19 bases in between. The CDR3 reads CASSPQTANPKETQYF. In DNA form, the CDR3 reads TGTGCCAGCAGTCCACAGACAGCGAACCCCAAAGAGACCCAGTACTTC.

This clonotype has just a few counts. The V gene is TRBV6-6, the J gene TRBJ2-4; D remains ambiguous. This CDR3 is 13 amino acids long. Deletions cut 6 bases from V and 6 bases from J, with 12 bases between. CDR1 and CDR2 (germline): MNHNY, SVGAGI (reference sequence). The CDR3 is CASSNKGPNIQYF. The CDR3 nucleotides are TGTGCCAGCAGCAACAAGGGCCCAAACATTCAGTACTTC.